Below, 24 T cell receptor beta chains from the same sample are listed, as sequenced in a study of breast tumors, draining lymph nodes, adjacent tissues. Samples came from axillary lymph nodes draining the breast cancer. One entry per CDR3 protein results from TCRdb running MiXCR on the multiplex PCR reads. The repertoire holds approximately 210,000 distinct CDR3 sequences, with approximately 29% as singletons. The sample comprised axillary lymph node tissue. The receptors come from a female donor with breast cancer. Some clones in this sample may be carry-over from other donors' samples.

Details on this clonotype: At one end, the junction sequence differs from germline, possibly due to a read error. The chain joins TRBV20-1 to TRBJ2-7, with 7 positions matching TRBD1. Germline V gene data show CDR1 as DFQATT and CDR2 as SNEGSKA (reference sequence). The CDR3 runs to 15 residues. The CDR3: CSAGDLRGSTYEQYF. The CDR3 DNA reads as TGCAGTGCTGGAGATCTCAGGGGGTCAACATACGAGCAGTACTTC.

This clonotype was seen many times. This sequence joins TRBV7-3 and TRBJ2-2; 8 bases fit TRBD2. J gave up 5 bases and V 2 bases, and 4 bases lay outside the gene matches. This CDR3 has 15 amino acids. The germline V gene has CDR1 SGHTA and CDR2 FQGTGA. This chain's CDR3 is CASSLSSGQTGELFF. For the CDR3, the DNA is TGTGCCAGCAGCTTATCTAGCGGGCAAACCGGGGAGCTGTTTTTT.

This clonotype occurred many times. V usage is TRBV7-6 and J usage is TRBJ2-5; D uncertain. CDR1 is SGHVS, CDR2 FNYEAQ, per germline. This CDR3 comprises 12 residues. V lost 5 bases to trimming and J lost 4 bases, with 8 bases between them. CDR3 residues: CASSPRPETQYF. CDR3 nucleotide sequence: TGTGCCAGCAGCCCCAGGCCAGAGACCCAGTACTTC.

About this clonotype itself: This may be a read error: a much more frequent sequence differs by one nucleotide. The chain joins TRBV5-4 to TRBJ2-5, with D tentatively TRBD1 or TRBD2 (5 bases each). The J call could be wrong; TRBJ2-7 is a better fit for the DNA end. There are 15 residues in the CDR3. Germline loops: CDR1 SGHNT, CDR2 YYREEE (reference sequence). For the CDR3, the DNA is TGTGCCAGCAGCTCGCCGGGACCGACCTCCTACGAGCAGTACTTC. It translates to CASSSPGPTSYEQYF.

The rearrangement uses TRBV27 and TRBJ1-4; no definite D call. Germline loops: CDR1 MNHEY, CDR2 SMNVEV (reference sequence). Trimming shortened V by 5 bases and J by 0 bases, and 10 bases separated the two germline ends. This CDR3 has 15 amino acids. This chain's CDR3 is CASSPWRATNEKLFF. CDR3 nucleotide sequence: TGTGCCAGCAGTCCCTGGCGGGCAACTAATGAAAAACTGTTTTTT.

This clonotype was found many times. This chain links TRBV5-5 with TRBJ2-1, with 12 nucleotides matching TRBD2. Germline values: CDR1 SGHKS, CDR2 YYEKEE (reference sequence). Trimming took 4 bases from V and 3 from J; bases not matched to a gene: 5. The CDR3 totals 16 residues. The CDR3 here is CASSPELAGGYNEQFF. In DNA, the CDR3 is TGTGCCAGCAGCCCCGAACTAGCGGGAGGCTACAATGAGCAGTTCTTC.

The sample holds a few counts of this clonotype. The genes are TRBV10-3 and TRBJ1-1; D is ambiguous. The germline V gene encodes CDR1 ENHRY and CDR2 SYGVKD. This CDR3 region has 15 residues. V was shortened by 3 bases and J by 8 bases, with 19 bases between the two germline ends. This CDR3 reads CAISEPGDPLPEAFF. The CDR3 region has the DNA TGTGCCATCAGTGAACCAGGCGATCCCCTCCCCGAAGCTTTCTTT.

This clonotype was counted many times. CDR3 residues: CATSDHTGTGTYEQYF. The CDR3 nucleotides are TGTGCCACCAGTGACCATACCGGGACAGGGACCTACGAGCAGTACTTC. The chain links TRBV24-1 to TRBJ2-7; 9 nucleotides align to TRBD1. CDR1 and CDR2 (germline): KGHDR, SFDVKD. The CDR3 extends over 16 amino acids. The junction had 8 bases not matched to a gene; V was cut back by 4 bases and J by 2 bases.

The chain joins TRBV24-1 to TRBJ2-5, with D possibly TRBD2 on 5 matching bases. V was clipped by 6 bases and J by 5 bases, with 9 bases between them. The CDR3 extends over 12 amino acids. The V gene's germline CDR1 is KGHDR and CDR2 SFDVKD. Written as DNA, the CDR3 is TGTGCCACCAGTTCAACGGGGGAGACCCAGTACTTC. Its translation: CATSSTGETQYF.

This CDR3 reads CAISDGIGEKGYTF. The CDR3 DNA follows: TGTGCCATCAGTGACGGTATTGGGGAAAAAGGCTACACCTTC. The chain uses TRBV10-3 and TRBJ1-2; the D is unclear. Germline CDR1 reads ENHRY; CDR2 reads SYGVKD. The length of the CDR3 is 14 residues. V lost 3 bases, J lost 8 bases, and 16 bases lay in between.

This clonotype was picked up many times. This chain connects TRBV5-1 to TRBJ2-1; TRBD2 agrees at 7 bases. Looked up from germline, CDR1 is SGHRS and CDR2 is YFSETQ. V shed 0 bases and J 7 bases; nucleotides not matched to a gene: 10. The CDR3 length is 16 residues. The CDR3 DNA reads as TGCGCCAGCAGCTTGGGGGCGGGAGTGGGTAGGAATGAGCAGTTCTTC. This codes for CASSLGAGVGRNEQFF.

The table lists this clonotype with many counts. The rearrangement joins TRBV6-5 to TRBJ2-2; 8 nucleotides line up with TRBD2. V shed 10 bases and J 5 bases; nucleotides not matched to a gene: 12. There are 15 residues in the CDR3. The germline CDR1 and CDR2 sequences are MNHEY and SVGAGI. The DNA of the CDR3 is TGTGCCACTACCATAGGACTAGCATGGACCGGGGAGCTGTTTTTT. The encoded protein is CATTIGLAWTGELFF.

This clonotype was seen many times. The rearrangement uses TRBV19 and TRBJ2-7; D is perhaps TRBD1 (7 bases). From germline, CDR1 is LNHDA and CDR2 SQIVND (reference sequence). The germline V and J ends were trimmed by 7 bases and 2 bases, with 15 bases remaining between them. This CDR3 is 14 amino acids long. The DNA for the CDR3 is TGTGCCAGTACCGTGACAGGGAGGCCCTACGAGCAGTACTTC. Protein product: CASTVTGRPYEQYF.

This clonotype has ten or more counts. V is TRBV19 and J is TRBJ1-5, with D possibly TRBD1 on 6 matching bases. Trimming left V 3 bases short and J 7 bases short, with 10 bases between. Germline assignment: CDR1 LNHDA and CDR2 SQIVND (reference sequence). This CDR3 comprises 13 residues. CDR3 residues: CASSIGGAQPQHF. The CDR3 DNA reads TGTGCCAGTAGTATTGGGGGGGCACAGCCCCAGCATTTT.

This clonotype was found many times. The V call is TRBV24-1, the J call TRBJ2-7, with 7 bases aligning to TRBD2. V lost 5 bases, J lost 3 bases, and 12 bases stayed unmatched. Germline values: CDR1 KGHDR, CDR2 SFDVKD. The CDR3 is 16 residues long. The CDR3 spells CATSARGGAGFYEQYF. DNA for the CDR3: TGTGCCACCAGTGCCCGGGGAGGAGCGGGATTCTACGAGCAGTACTTC.

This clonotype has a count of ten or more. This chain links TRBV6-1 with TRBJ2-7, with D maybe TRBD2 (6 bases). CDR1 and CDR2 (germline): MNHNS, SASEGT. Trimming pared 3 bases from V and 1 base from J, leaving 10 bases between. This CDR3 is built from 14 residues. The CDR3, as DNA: TGTGCCAGCAGTGATCGGGGGTCTTCCTACGAGCAGTACTTC. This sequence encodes CASSDRGSSYEQYF.

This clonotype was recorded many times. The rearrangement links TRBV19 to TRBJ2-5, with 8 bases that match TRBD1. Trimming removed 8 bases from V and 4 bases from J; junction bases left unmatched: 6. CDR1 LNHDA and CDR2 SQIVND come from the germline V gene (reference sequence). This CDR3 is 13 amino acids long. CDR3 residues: CASSTGGGETQYF. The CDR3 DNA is TGTGCCAGTTCAACAGGGGGTGGAGAGACCCAGTACTTC.

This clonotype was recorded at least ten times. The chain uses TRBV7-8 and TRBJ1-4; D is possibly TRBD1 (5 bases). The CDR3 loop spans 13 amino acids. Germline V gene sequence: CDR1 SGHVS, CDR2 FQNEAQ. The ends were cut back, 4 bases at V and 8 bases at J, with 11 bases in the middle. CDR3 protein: CASSWGINEKLFF. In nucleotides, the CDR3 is TGTGCCAGCAGCTGGGGGATAAACGAAAAACTGTTTTTT. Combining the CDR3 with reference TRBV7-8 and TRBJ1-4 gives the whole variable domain GAGVSQSPRYKVAKRGQDVALRCDPISGHVSLFWYQQALGQGPEFLTYFQNEAQLDKSGLPSDRFFAERPEGSVSTLKIQRTQQEDSAVYLCASSWGINEKLFFGSGTQLSVL.

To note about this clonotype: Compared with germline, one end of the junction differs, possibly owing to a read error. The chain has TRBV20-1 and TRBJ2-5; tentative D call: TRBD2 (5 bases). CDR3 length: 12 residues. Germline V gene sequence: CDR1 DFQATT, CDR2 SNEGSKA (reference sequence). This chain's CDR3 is CSVSRDAETQHF. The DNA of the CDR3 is TGCAGTGTCTCCCGGGATGCAGAGACCCAGCACTTC.

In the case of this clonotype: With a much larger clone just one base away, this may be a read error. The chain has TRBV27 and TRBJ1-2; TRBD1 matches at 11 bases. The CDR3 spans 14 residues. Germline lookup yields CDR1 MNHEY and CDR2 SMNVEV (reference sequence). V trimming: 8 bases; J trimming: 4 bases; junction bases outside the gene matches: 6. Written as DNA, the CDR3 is TGTGCCAGCGGGCGAGGGACAGGGGGCTATGGCTACACCTTC. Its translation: CASGRGTGGYGYTF.

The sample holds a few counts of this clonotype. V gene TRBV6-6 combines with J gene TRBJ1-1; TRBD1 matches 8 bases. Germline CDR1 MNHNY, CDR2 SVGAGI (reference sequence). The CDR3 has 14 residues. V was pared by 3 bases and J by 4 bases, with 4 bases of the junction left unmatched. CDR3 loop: CASSYAGGSTEAFF. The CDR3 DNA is TGTGCCAGCAGTTATGCAGGGGGCTCCACTGAAGCTTTCTTT.

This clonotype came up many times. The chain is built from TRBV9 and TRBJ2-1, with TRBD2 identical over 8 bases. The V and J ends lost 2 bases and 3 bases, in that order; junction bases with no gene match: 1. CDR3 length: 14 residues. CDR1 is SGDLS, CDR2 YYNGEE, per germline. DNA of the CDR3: TGTGCCAGCAGCGTTGGGACTAGCTACAATGAGCAGTTCTTC. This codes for CASSVGTSYNEQFF.

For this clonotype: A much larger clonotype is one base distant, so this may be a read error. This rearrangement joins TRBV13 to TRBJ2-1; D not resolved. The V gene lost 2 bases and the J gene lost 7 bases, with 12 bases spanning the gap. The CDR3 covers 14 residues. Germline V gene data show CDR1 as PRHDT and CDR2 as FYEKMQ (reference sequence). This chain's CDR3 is CASSLLRGENEQFF. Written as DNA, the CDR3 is TGTGCCAGCAGCTTACTCCGTGGAGAGAATGAGCAGTTCTTC.

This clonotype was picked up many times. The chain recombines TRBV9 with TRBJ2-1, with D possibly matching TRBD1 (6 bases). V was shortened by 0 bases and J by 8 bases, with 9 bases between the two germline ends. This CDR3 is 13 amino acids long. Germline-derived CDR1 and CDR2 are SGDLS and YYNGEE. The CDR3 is CASSVEGVDEQFF. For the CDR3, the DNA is TGTGCCAGCAGCGTAGAGGGGGTGGATGAGCAGTTCTTC.